This T cell receptor (beta chain) was recovered during a study of response to subunit inactivated influenza vaccine. The study's findings and limits: The study's authors posited that every seasonal influenza vaccination enlists few new T cells.

This clonotype was seen more than once but under ten times. Its antigen is not identified. The germline V and J ends were trimmed by 8 bases and 4 bases, with 26 bases remaining between them. CDR1 MNHEY and CDR2 SMNVEV come from the germline V gene (reference sequence). The CDR3 consists of 17 residues. TCRdb redid the calling of the RT-PCR reads with MiXCR, one entry per CDR3 protein. The sample holds around 750,000 distinct CDR3 sequences, around 20% seen once. The sequencing used PBMCs from blood, collected roughly 5 days after vaccination. This chain links TRBV27 with TRBJ1-1; a weak D match, TRBD1 (6 bases). This TCR was sampled from a man aged 45-60 years who received an inactivated influenza vaccine. The CDR3 region is CASGKASGARVVTEAFF. The CDR3 nucleotides are TGTGCCAGCGGAAAAGCGTCGGGGGCGAGAGTTGTCACTGAAGCTTTCTTT.